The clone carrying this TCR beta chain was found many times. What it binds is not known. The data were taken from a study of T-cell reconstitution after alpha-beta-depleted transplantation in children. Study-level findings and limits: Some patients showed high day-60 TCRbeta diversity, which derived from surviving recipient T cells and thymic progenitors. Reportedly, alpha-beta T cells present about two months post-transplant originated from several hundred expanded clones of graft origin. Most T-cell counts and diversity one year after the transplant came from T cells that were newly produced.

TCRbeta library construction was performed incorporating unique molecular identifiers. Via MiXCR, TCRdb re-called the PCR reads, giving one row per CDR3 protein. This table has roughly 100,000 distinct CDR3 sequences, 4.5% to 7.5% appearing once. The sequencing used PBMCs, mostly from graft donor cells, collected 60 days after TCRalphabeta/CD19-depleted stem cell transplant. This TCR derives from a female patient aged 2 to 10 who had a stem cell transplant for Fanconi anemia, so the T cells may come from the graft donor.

As DNA, the CDR3 is TGTGCCAGCAGCTTGGCCCTTGGCGGGCCCTACGAGCAGTACTTC. It yields the protein CASSLALGGPYEQYF. The V and J genes are TRBV13 and TRBJ2-7; D might be TRBD2 (5 bases). The CDR3 runs to 15 residues. Trimming cost V 3 bases and J 2 bases, with 14 bases left between them. Germline V CDR1 and CDR2: PRHDT, FYEKMQ (reference sequence). The whole variable domain, filled in from reference TRBV13 and TRBJ2-7, reads AAGVIQSPRHLIKEKRETATLKCYPIPRHDTVYWYQQGPGQDPQFLISFYEKMQSDKGSIPDRFSAQQFSDYHSELNMSSLELGDSALYFCASSLALGGPYEQYFGPGTRLTVT.